The T cell receptor (beta chain) described here comes from a study of T cell responses to AZD1222 COVID-19 vaccine. Clones were sequenced by immunoSEQ multiplex PCR, and TCRdb holds only the in-frame ones, with some missing. The sample lists around 130,000 clones; around 89% were seen once. Germline values: CDR1 LGHNA, CDR2 YNFKEQ. The CDR3 is 15 amino acids. V lost 2 bases, J lost 15 bases, and 23 bases lay in between. This chain joins TRBV4-2 and TRBJ2-1, with D possibly TRBD2 on 7 matching bases. The sample in question was peripheral blood, obtained 28 days after the second AZD1222 dose. This receptor was obtained from an adult who received the AZD1222 COVID-19 vaccine. CDR3 sequence reads: CASSQIGGTTRGGFF. CDR3 nucleotides: TGTGCCAGCAGCCAAATTGGAGGGACTACCAGGGGCGGGTTCTTC.